These 29 T cell receptor beta chains were all obtained from the same sample, sequenced in a study of blood T cells in healthy people across ages. The use of a sample-barcoded 5' primer and a J-beta primer mix characterized a second PCR of about 7 to 12 cycles. Each CDR3 protein gets one entry after TCRdb re-called the 5' RACE reads with MiXCR. Seen here are roughly 1,300,000 distinct CDR3 sequences, roughly 64% observed once, and the top ten hold more than 6%. The specimen was blood. Source of these receptors: a man aged 18 to 35 in good health.

The gene calls are TRBV2 and TRBJ2-1, with 10 bases matching TRBD1. CDR1 SNHLY and CDR2 FYNNEI come from the germline V gene. There are 14 residues in the CDR3. Losses at the gene ends were 7 bases for V and 7 bases for J; bases not matched to a gene: 7. The CDR3 DNA reads as TGTGCCAGCATCGGGACAGGGGTCTTTAATGAGCAGTTCTTC. Its protein product is CASIGTGVFNEQFF.

This chain connects TRBV7-9 to TRBJ1-4; D remains unclear. Germline V lookup: CDR1 SEHNR, CDR2 FQNEAQ (reference sequence). Trimming removed 2 bases at V and 4 bases at J, with 11 bases between. The CDR3 loop spans 15 amino acids. The CDR3 sequence: CASSLSNGINEKLFF. CDR3 sequence (DNA): TGTGCCAGCAGCTTAAGTAACGGAATTAATGAAAAACTGTTTTTT.

This chain links TRBV11-2 with TRBJ1-4; D ambiguous. The CDR3 extends over 13 amino acids. CDR1 is SGHAT and CDR2 is FQNNGV in the germline V gene. V lost 5 bases, J lost 7 bases, and 11 bases lay in between. Here the CDR3 reads CASSPVSGEKLFF. CDR3 bases: TGTGCCAGCAGCCCGGTGTCGGGTGAAAAACTGTTTTTT. The complete variable domain, with remaining parts taken from reference TRBV11-2 and TRBJ1-4, reads EAGVAQSPRYKIIEKRQSVAFWCNPISGHATLYWYQQILGQGPKLLIQFQNNGVVDDSQLPKDRFSAERLKGVDSTLKIQPAKLEDSAVYLCASSPVSGEKLFFGSGTQLSVL.

J is TRBJ1-2 and V is TRBV28, with 10 bases aligning to TRBD1. V lost 5 bases to trimming and J lost 11 bases; unmatched junction nucleotides: 5. The CDR3 consists of 12 residues. Germline-derived CDR1 and CDR2 are MDHEN and SYDVKM. CDR3 coding DNA: TGTGCCAGCAGTATTCGGACAGGGGGTTACACCTTC. Translated, it gives CASSIRTGGYTF.

The CDR3, as DNA: TGTGCCAGCAGCCACCGTCACTACGAGCAGTACTTC. Protein sequence: CASSHRHYEQYF. The rearrangement uses TRBV7-9 and TRBJ2-4; D is unclear. The DNA end is a closer match to TRBJ2-7, so the J assignment may be wrong. The CDR3 totals 12 residues. The germline gives CDR1 SEHNR, CDR2 FQNEAQ (reference sequence).

This clonotype was seen only a few times. The rearrangement links TRBV27 to TRBJ2-3; TRBD1 matches at 8 bases. The J segment lost 6 bases and the V segment lost 3 bases, leaving 5 bases of the junction unmatched. The germline V gene has CDR1 MNHEY and CDR2 SMNVEV (reference sequence). CDR3 length: 14 amino acids. CDR3 amino acids: CASSFQGAGDTQYF. The CDR3 DNA follows: TGTGCCAGCAGTTTCCAGGGGGCAGGGGATACGCAGTATTTT.

The chain links TRBV5-1 to TRBJ2-1; D is undetermined. Trimming stripped 0 bases from V and 9 bases from J, with 16 bases between. The CDR3 runs 15 residues. Germline V gene lookup returns CDR1 SGHRS and CDR2 YFSETQ. The DNA of the CDR3 is TGCGCCAGCAGCTTGGTATCTGACTTCCAGAGTGAGCAGTTCTTC. It encodes CASSLVSDFQSEQFF.

This sequence joins TRBV7-9 and TRBJ2-5; either TRBD1 or TRBD2 may fit D (5 bases each). Gene TRBJ2-7 matches the end of the DNA better, so the J call may be wrong. The germline CDR1 and CDR2 sequences are SEHNR and FQNEAQ (reference sequence). The CDR3 spans 15 residues. This CDR3 reads CASSFWDGRTYEQYF. The CDR3 DNA follows: TGTGCCAGCAGCTTCTGGGACGGACGAACCTACGAGCAGTACTTC.

V gene TRBV7-2 combines with J gene TRBJ2-5; 8 positions match TRBD2. The CDR3 consists of 15 residues. V gave up 1 base and J gave up 3 bases; unmatched junction bases: 4. In germline, CDR1 is SGHTA, CDR2 FQGNSA. DNA for the CDR3: TGTGCCAGCAGCTTAGGATCAGCGGGGGAAGAGACCCAGTACTTC. Translated, it gives CASSLGSAGEETQYF.

This clonotype was recorded at least ten times. The chain has TRBV10-3 and TRBJ2-7; D might be TRBD2 (5 bases). With 8 bases removed from V and 0 bases from J, the gap between germline ends came to 17 bases. The V gene's germline CDR1 is ENHRY and CDR2 SYGVKD. This CDR3 has 15 residues. Here the CDR3 reads CAISAEDPSSYEQYF. The CDR3 DNA follows: TGTGCCATCTCGGCGGAGGATCCCAGCTCCTACGAGCAGTACTTC.

The V call is TRBV28, the J call TRBJ2-7, with no clear D. The DNA matches TRBJ2-5 better at its end, which makes the J call doubtful. The germline CDR1 and CDR2 sequences are MDHEN and SYDVKM. The CDR3 totals 14 residues. This CDR3 is CASSARGRTETQYF. CDR3 nucleotide sequence: TGTGCCAGCAGTGCGCGAGGCAGGACGGAGACCCAGTACTTC.

The chain employs TRBV27 and TRBJ2-2, with TRBD1 matching 9 bases. Germline V gene sequence: CDR1 MNHEY, CDR2 SMNVEV (reference sequence). The CDR3 has 17 residues. V lost 2 bases to trimming and J lost 5 bases; unmatched junction nucleotides: 9. The CDR3 is CASSLTGGPGLTGELFF. The CDR3 region has the DNA TGTGCCAGCAGTTTAACAGGGGGCCCGGGTTTAACCGGGGAGCTGTTTTTT.

The chain combines TRBV6-5 with TRBJ2-1, with 10 bases aligning to TRBD1. CDR1 MNHEY and CDR2 SVGAGI come from the germline V gene. J gave up 3 bases and V 6 bases, and 5 bases lay outside the gene matches. The CDR3 sequence is 15 residues long. In DNA form, the CDR3 reads TGTGCCAGCAGATCTGACAGGGGGCACTACAATGAGCAGTTCTTC. Translation gives CASRSDRGHYNEQFF.

This clonotype was seen just once. This may be a read error: a much more frequent sequence differs by one nucleotide. The CDR3: CASSEAQGGERYF. The CDR3 nucleotides read TGTGCCAGCAGTGAAGCGCAGGGGGGCGAGCGGTACTTC. V is TRBV2 and J is TRBJ2-7, with D perhaps TRBD1 (7 bases). This CDR3 is 13 amino acids long. Germline CDR1 SNHLY, CDR2 FYNNEI.

The chain couples TRBV6-2 or TRBV6-3 to TRBJ2-5; weak D call: TRBD2 (7 bases). The J call could be wrong; TRBJ2-7 is a better fit for the DNA end. Germline lookup yields CDR1 MNHEY and CDR2 SVGEGT. CDR3 length equals 13 residues. The CDR3 nucleotides are TGTGCCAGCAGTGAGGGGGGACTATACGAGCAGTACTTC. It encodes CASSEGGLYEQYF.

This clonotype has just a few counts. This chain uses TRBV29-1 with TRBJ1-1; D is undetermined. The CDR3 totals 14 residues. Germline assignment: CDR1 SQVTM and CDR2 ANQGSEA. Deletions cut 4 bases from V and 0 bases from J, with 12 bases between. The CDR3 DNA follows: TGCAGCGTTGTTGGGCTACTATTGAACACTGAAGCTTTCTTT. It specifies CSVVGLLLNTEAFF.

This clonotype came up a few times. V is TRBV10-3 and J is TRBJ2-5; 7 nucleotides align to TRBD1. The DNA end lines up better with TRBJ2-7; the J call may be wrong. In germline, CDR1 is ENHRY, CDR2 SYGVKD. The CDR3 is 14 residues long. CDR3 amino acids: CAISGDTGADEQYF. CDR3 DNA: TGTGCCATCAGTGGCGATACAGGGGCGGACGAGCAGTACTTC.

V and J are TRBV28 and TRBJ1-3; no firm D call. CDR1 and CDR2 (germline): MDHEN, SYDVKM. V was pared by 2 bases and J by 9 bases, with 14 bases between. CDR3 size: 14 residues. CDR3 sequence: CASSLSSPIRTIYF. The CDR3 DNA reads TGTGCCAGCAGTTTAAGTAGCCCCATCCGCACCATATATTTT. The full variable domain, its missing parts supplied by reference TRBV28 and TRBJ1-3, is DVKVTQSSRYLVKRTGEKVFLECVQDMDHENMFWYRQDPGLGLRLIYFSYDVKMKEKGDIPEGYSVSREKKERFSLILESASTNQTSMYLCASSLSSPIRTIYFGEGSWLTVV.

This clonotype was observed a single time. V and J are TRBV6-6 and TRBJ1-5; D is ambiguous. Germline V CDR1 and CDR2: MNHNY, SVGAGI (reference sequence). V dropped 2 bases and J dropped 7 bases, with 15 bases sitting between them. This CDR3 contains 15 residues. The CDR3 DNA is TGTGCCAGCAGTTACCGGGCCGACGGACGGCAGCCCCAGCATTTT. Residues: CASSYRADGRQPQHF.

In this sample, this clonotype turned up a few times. The CDR3 DNA follows: TGTGCCAGCAGCCCACCGGGGGGGGTATCCTACGAGCAGTACTTC. Protein: CASSPPGGVSYEQYF. The rearrangement joins TRBV7-2 to TRBJ2-7; 8 bases line up with TRBD2. J gave up 1 base and V 5 bases, and 7 bases lay outside the gene matches. The length of the CDR3 is 15 residues. Germline V gene sequence: CDR1 SGHTA, CDR2 FQGNSA.

The V and J genes are TRBV11-2 and TRBJ1-4, with D possibly being TRBD1 (6 bases). This CDR3 comprises 13 residues. V lost 5 bases to trimming and J lost 14 bases, with 18 bases between them. The germline V gene has CDR1 SGHAT and CDR2 FQNNGV. For the CDR3, the DNA is TGTGCCAGCAGCCAAGGGGGGGGCCTCGGGCTGTTTTTT. This gives the protein CASSQGGGLGLFF.

This chain links TRBV9 with TRBJ1-3, with D uncertain. Germline CDR1 SGDLS, CDR2 YYNGEE. The CDR3 length is 16 residues. Trimming cost V 3 bases and J 4 bases, with 17 bases left between them. The CDR3 is CASSAAGKTPGNTIYF. CDR3 nucleotide sequence: TGTGCCAGCAGCGCAGCGGGGAAAACTCCAGGAAACACCATATATTTT.

J is TRBJ2-1 and V is TRBV20-1, with D possibly TRBD1 on 6 matching bases. Trimming stripped 3 bases from V and 10 bases from J, with 10 bases between. This CDR3 contains 11 residues. The germline gives CDR1 DFQATT, CDR2 SNEGSKA (reference sequence). The CDR3 loop is CSARTGTEQFF. The DNA of the CDR3 is TGCAGTGCTAGGACAGGTACAGAGCAGTTCTTC.

The chain has TRBV15 and TRBJ2-1; D gene ambiguous. The CDR3 totals 16 residues. Germline lookup yields CDR1 LNHNV and CDR2 YYDKDF (reference sequence). With 0 bases removed from V and 0 bases from J, the gap between germline ends came to 9 bases. CDR3 sequence reads: CATSRDGLSSYNEQFF. The CDR3 DNA reads TGTGCCACCAGCAGAGATGGGCTTAGCTCCTACAATGAGCAGTTCTTC.

The chain carries TRBV20-1 and TRBJ1-1; 8 bases fit TRBD1. The CDR3 covers 13 residues. The ends lost 3 bases at V and 1 base at J; junction bases unmatched: 1. Germline CDR1 DFQATT, CDR2 SNEGSKA (reference sequence). The CDR3 DNA follows: TGCAGTGCTAGGGACAGGGCGAACACTGAAGCTTTCTTT. Its protein is CSARDRANTEAFF.

This clonotype was seen a handful of times. The chain recombines TRBV29-1 with TRBJ1-2; TRBD1 matches 7 bases. The CDR3 sequence is 14 residues long. Trimming took 7 bases from V and 5 from J; bases not matched to a gene: 13. CDR1 and CDR2 (germline): SQVTM, ANQGSEA. The CDR3 protein is CSAISTDRAYGYTF. The DNA of the CDR3 is TGCAGCGCAATATCCACCGACAGGGCATATGGCTACACCTTC.

This clonotype was counted only a few times. The chain employs TRBV2 and TRBJ2-5; possible D gene TRBD2, 6 bases. V dropped 3 bases and J dropped 1 base, with 6 bases sitting between them. The CDR3 loop spans 13 amino acids. Germline V gene lookup returns CDR1 SNHLY and CDR2 FYNNEI. CDR3 coding DNA: TGTGCCAGCAGTGACGGGGGCCAAGAGACCCAGTACTTC. It encodes CASSDGGQETQYF.

The chain carries TRBV19 and TRBJ1-5; tentatively, D is TRBD1 (5 bases). The CDR3 runs to 14 residues. The germline V gene has CDR1 LNHDA and CDR2 SQIVND (reference sequence). V lost 6 bases and J 2 bases, leaving 11 bases between the germline ends. The CDR3 nucleotides are TGTGCCAGTAGGGACGGGGGTCGCAATCAGCCCCAGCATTTT. This sequence encodes CASRDGGRNQPQHF.

A single count supports this clonotype. Here the CDR3 DNA reads TGCGCCAGCAGCGGGGGACAGAGCGAGCAGTACTTC. This codes for CASSGGQSEQYF. The gene calls are TRBV5-1 and TRBJ2-4; 7 bases agree with TRBD1. The J call may be in error: the DNA end matches TRBJ2-7 better. This CDR3 spans 12 amino acids. From germline, CDR1 is SGHRS and CDR2 YFSETQ.